This TCR beta chain was recovered during a study of blood T cell repertoires in COVID-19. About the research overall: The United States, Italy and Spain were the sources of the acute and convalescent COVID-19 samples. Nucleic acid was either cDNA or gDNA, and it came from T cells, B-cell-depleted T cells, or PBMCs.

Study processing details: It was from reference gene primer amplification that nucleated cell counts were estimated. TCRdb's table, derived via immunoSEQ multiplex PCR, lists solely in-frame clones and lacks some. V and J calls and clone size come straight from that table; D and trimming were deduced from the DNA. Counted here are roughly 140,000 clones, about three quarters occurring once; the ten biggest clones make up 1.9%. The J segment lost 6 bases and the V segment lost 5 bases, leaving 1 base of the junction unmatched. Germline-derived CDR1 and CDR2 are GTSNPN and SVGIG (reference sequence). This CDR3 is built from 11 residues.

The clonotype was recovered from a woman aged 55-70 years with acute or convalescent COVID-19. The chain combines TRBV30 with TRBJ1-3; 7 bases are a match to TRBD1. The material sequenced was peripheral blood. The CDR3 DNA reads TGTGCCTGGGACAGGGAAAACACCATATATTTT. The encoded protein is CAWDRENTIYF. The entire variable domain, with the rest obtained from reference TRBV30 and TRBJ1-3, is as follows: SQTIHQWPATLVQPVGSPLSLECTVEGTSNPNLYWYRQAAGRGLQLLFYSVGIGQISSEVPQNLSASRPQDRQFILSSKKLLLSDSGFYLCAWDRENTIYFGEGSWLTVV.